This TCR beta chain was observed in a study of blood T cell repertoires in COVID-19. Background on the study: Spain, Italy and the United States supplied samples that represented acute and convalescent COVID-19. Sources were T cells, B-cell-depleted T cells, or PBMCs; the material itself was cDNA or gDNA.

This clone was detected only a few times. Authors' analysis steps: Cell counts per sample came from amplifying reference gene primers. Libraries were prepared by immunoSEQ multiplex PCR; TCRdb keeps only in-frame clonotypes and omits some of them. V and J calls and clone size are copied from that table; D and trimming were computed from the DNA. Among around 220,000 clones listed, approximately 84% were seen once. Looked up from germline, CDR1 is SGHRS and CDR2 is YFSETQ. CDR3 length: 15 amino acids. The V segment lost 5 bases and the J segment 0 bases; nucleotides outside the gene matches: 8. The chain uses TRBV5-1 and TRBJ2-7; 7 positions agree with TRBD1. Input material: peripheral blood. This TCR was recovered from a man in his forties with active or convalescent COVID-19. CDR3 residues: CASSSPGQSSYEQYF. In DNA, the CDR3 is TGCGCCAGCAGTTCCCCGGGACAGAGCTCCTACGAGCAGTACTTC.